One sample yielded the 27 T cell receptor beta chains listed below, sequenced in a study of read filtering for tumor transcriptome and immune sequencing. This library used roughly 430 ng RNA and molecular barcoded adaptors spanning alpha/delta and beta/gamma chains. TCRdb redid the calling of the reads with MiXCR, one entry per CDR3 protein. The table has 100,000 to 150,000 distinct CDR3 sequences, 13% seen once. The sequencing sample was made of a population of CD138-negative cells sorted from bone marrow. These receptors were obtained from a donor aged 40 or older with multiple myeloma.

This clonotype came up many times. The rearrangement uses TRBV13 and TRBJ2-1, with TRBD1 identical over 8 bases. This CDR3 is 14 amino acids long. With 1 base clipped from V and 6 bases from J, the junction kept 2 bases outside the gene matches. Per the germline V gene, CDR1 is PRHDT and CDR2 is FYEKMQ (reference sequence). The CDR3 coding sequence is TGTGCCAGCAGCTTAGATGACAGGGGCAATGAGCAGTTCTTC. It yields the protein CASSLDDRGNEQFF.

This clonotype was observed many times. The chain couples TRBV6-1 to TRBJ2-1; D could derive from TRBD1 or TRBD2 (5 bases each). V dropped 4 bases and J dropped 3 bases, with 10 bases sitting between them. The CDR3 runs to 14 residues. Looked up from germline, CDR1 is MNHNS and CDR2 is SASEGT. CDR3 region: CASSGGPYYNEQFF. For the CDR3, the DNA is TGTGCCAGCAGTGGGGGACCCTACTACAATGAGCAGTTCTTC.

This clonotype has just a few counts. The CDR3 DNA follows: TGTGCCAGCAGCCAGGGGTGGCAGGGATTTTACTATGGCTACACCTTC. Translating it yields CASSQGWQGFYYGYTF. The rearrangement joins TRBV7-2 to TRBJ1-2; TRBD1 might be the D (6 bases). This CDR3 contains 16 residues. V was trimmed by 5 bases and J by 3 bases, leaving 19 bases between them. In germline, CDR1 is SGHTA, CDR2 FQGNSA. Full variable domain (remainder filled in from reference TRBV7-2 and TRBJ1-2): GAGVSQSPSNKVTEKGKDVELRCDPISGHTALYWYRQSLGQGLEFLIYFQGNSAPDKSGLPSDRFSAERTGGSVSTLTIQRTQQEDSAVYLCASSQGWQGFYYGYTFGSGTRLTVV.

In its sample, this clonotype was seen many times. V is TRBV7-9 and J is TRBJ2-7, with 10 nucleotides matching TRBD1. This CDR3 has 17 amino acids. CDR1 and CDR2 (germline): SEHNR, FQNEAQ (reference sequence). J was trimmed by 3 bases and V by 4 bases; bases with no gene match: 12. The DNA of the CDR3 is TGTGCCAGCAGCTCAAACTACCCGGGACAGGGGTTCTACGAGCAGTACTTC. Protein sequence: CASSSNYPGQGFYEQYF. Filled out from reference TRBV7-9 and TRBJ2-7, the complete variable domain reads DTGVSQNPRHKITKRGQNVTFRCDPISEHNRLYWYRQTLGQGPEFLTYFQNEAQLEKSRLLSDRFSAERPKGSFSTLEIQRTEQGDSAMYLCASSSNYPGQGFYEQYFGPGTRLTVT.

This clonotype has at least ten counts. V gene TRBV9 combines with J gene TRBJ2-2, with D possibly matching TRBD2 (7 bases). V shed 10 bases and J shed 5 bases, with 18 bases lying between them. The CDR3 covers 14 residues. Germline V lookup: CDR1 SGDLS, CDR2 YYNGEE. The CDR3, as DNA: TGTGCCTCGGGGGAGGGGGGTTGGACCGGGGAGCTGTTTTTT. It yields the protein CASGEGGWTGELFF.

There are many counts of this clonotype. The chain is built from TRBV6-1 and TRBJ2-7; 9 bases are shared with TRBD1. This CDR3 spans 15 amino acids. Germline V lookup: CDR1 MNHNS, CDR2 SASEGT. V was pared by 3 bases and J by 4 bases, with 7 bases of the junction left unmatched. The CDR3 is CASSDRDRDRYEQYF. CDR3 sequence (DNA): TGTGCCAGCAGTGACCGGGACAGGGACCGTTACGAGCAGTACTTC.

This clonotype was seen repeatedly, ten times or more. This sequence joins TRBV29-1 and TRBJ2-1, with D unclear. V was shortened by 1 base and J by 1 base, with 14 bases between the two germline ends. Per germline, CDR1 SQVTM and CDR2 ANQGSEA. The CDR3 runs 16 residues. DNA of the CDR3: TGCAGCGTTGAAGGGTTGGCGACCCGTTCCTACAATGAGCAGTTCTTC. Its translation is CSVEGLATRSYNEQFF.

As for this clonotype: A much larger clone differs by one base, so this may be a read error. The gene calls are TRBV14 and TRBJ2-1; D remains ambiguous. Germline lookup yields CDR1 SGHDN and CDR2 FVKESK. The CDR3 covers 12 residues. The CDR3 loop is CVSSTNGDEQFF. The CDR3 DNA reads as TGTGTCAGCAGCACAAATGGGGATGAGCAGTTCTTC.

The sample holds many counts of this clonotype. This CDR3 is CASSLALLRHTGDNEQFF. In DNA form, the CDR3 reads TGTGCCAGCAGCTTAGCGCTTTTAAGACATACGGGTGACAATGAGCAGTTCTTC. The V gene is TRBV7-9, the J gene TRBJ2-1; D unclear. The CDR3 is 18 residues long. Trimming removed 0 bases at V and 5 bases at J, with 20 bases between. From germline, CDR1 is SEHNR and CDR2 FQNEAQ (reference sequence).

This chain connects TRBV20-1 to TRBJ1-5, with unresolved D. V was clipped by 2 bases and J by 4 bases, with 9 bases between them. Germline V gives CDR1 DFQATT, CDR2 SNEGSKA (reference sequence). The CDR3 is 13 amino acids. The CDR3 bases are TGCAGTGCTAGAAAGACTGATAATCAGCCCCAGCATTTT. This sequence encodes CSARKTDNQPQHF.

DNA of the CDR3: TGCAGTGCTAGAGGACAGGGTAGTGGGGCCAAAAACATTCAGTACTTC. Protein product: CSARGQGSGAKNIQYF. The gene calls are TRBV20-1 and TRBJ2-4; 7 bases match TRBD1. The CDR3 runs 16 residues. From germline, CDR1 is DFQATT and CDR2 SNEGSKA (reference sequence). The J segment lost 1 base and the V segment lost 1 base, leaving 7 bases of the junction unmatched.

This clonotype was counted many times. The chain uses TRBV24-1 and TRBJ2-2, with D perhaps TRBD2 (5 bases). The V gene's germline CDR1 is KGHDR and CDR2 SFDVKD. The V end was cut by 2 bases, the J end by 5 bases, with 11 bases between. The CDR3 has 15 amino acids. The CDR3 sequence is CATSDSGRPTGELFF. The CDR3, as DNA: TGTGCCACCAGTGATTCGGGAAGACCAACCGGGGAGCTGTTTTTT.

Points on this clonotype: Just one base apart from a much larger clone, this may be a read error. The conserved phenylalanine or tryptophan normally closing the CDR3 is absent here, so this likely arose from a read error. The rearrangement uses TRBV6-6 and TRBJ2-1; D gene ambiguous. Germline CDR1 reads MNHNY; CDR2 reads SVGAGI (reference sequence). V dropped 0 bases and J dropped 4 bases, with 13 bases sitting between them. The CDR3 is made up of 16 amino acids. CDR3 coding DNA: TGTGCCAGCAGTTACTCAGGTATTGAAGGTTACAATGAGCAGTTCTCC. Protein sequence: CASSYSGIEGYNEQFS.

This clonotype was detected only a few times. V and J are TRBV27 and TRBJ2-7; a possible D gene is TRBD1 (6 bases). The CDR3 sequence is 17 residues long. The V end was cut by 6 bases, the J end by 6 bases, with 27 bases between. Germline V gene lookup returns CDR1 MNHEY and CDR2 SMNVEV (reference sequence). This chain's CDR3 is CASSISGRGRVYGEQYF. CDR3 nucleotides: TGTGCCAGCAGCATATCGGGCAGGGGAAGGGTATACGGCGAGCAGTACTTC.

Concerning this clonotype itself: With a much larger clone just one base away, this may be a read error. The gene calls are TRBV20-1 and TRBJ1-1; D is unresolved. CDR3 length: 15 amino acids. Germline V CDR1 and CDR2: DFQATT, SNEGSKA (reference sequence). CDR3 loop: CSARGSTAGNTEALF. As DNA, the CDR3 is TGCAGTGCTAGAGGGTCCACGGCGGGAAACACTGAAGCTCTCTTT.

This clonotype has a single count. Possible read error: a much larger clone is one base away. Here the CDR3 reads CASSRSANSNQPQHF. CDR3 bases: TGTGCCAGCAGTCGAAGCGCGAATAGCAATCAGCCCCAGCATTTT. The chain recombines TRBV12-3 or TRBV12-4 with TRBJ1-5; D ambiguous. Trimming took off 5 bases at V and 0 bases at J, with 11 bases between the two ends. CDR3 length: 15 amino acids.

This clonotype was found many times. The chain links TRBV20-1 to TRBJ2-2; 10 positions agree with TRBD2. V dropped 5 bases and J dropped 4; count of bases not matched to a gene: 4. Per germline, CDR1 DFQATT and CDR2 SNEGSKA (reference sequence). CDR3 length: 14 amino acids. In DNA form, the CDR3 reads TGCAGTGCTTTAAGCGGGGGGGGCACCGGGGAGCTGTTTTTT. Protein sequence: CSALSGGGTGELFF.

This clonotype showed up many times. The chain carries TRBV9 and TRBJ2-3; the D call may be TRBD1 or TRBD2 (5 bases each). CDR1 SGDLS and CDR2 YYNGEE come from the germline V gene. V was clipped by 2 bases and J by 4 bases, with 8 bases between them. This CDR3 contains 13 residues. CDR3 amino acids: CASSVGDPDTQYF. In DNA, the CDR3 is TGTGCCAGCAGCGTCGGGGACCCAGATACGCAGTATTTT.

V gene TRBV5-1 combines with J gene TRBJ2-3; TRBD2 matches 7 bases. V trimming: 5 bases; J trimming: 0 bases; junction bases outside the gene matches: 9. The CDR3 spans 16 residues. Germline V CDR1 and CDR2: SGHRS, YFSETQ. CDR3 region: CASSPRLAPSTDTQYF. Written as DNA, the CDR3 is TGCGCCAGCAGTCCTAGACTAGCCCCTAGCACAGATACGCAGTATTTT. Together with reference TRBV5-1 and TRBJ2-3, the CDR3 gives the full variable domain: KAGVTQTPRYLIKTRGQQVTLSCSPISGHRSVSWYQQTPGQGLQFLFEYFSETQRNKGNFPGRFSGRQFSNSRSEMNVSTLELGDSALYLCASSPRLAPSTDTQYFGPGTRLTVL.

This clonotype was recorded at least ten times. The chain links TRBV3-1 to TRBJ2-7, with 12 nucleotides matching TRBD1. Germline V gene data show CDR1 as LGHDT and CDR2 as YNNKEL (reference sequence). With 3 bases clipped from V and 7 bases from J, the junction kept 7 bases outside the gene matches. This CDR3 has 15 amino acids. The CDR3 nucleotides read TGTGCCAGCAGCCACCCGGGACAGGGGGCGGAAGAGCAGTACTTC. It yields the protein CASSHPGQGAEEQYF.

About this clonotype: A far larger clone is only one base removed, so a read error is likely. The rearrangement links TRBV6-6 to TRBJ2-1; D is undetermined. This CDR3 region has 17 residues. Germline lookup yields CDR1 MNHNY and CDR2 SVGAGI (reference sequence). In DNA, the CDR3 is TGTGCCAGCAGTGCGTTCCCCCCTTTGGGCTCCTACAATAAGCAGTTCTTC. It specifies CASSAFPPLGSYNKQFF.

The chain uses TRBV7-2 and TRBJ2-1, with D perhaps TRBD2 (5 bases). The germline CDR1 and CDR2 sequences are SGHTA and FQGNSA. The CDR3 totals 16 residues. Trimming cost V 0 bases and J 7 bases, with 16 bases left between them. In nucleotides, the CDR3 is TGTGCCAGCAGCTTAGCGCCTCTGTCTAGCCTAAATGAGCAGTTCTTC. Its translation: CASSLAPLSSLNEQFF.

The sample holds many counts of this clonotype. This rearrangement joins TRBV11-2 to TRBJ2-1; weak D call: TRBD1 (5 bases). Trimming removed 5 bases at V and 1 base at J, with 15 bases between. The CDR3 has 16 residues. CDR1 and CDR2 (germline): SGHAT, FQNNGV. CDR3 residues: CASSPWGPRSYNEQFF. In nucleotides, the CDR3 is TGTGCCAGCAGCCCTTGGGGCCCCCGGTCCTACAATGAGCAGTTCTTC.

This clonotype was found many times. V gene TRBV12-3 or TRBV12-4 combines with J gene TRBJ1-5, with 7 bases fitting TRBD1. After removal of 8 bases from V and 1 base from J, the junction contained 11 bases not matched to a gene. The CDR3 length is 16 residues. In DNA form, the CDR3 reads TGTGCCAGCCTTAAGGGGGCAGGTAAAAGCAATCAGCCCCAGCATTTT. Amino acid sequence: CASLKGAGKSNQPQHF.

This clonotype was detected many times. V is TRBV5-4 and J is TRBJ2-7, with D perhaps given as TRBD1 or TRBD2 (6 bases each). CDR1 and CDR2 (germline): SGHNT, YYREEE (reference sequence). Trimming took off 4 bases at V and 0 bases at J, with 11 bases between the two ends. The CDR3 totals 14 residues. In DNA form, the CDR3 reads TGTGCCAGCAGCCTTCGGGGGCGCTCCTACGAGCAGTACTTC. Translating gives CASSLRGRSYEQYF.

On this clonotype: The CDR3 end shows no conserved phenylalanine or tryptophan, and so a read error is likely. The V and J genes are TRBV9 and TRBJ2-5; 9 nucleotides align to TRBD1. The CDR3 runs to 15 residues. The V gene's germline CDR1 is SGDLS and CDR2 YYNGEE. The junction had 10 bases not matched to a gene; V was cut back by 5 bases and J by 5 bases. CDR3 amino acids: CASSFMTGGRETQYS. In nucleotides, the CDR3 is TGTGCCAGCAGTTTCATGACAGGGGGACGGGAGACCCAGTACTCC.

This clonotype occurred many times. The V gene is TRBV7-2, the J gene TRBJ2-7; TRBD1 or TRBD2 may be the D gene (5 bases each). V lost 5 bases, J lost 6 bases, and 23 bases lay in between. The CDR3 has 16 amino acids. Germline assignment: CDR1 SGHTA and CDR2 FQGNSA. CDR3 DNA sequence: TGTGCCAGCAGCCGAGTCAGGGACCTCCGGGTGGGCGAGCAGTACTTC. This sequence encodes CASSRVRDLRVGEQYF.